A selection of T cell receptor beta chains follows, all from one sample in a study of cytomegalovirus exposure and HLA in healthy donors. The assay was immunoSEQ multiplex PCR, and TCRdb's table has in-frame clones only and misses some. The data show approximately 99,000 clones, with around 85% seen just once and 3% held by the top ten. The sequenced sample consisted of PBMCs. The receptor set was obtained from a woman younger than 35 in good health and CMV-seronegative. Each CDR3 is given with its conserved first and last residue. The D gene is left open where the match is weak. Clone size is stated in some rows and not others, as once, few, many or a class when expanded.

D,size,V,J,CDR3,DNA
TRBD1,-,TRBV19,TRBJ1-2,CASSIPTGRGDGYTF,TGTGCCAGTAGTATTCCGACAGGGCGGGGAGATGGCTACACCTTC
TRBD1,-,TRBV9,TRBJ2-1,CASSVGGTGQGNEQFF,TGTGCCAGCAGCGTGGGCGGGACAGGGCAGGGAAATGAGCAGTTCTTC
TRBD2,once,TRBV5-6,TRBJ2-1,CASSLPGLAGGNEQFF,TGTGCCAGCAGCTTACCGGGACTAGCGGGGGGGAATGAGCAGTTCTTC
-,-,TRBV29-1,TRBJ1-5,CSAWEGGHDQPQHF,TGCAGCGCATGGGAGGGGGGGCACGATCAGCCCCAGCATTTT
-,-,TRBV5-1,TRBJ1-4,CASSLDGQGLNEKLFF,TGCGCCAGCAGCCTGGATGGGCAGGGCCTTAATGAAAAACTGTTTTTT
-,-,TRBV5-6,TRBJ2-7,CASSSVRLVQQYF,TGTGCCAGCAGCTCGGTTCGACTAGTACAGCAGTACTTC
TRBD1,-,TRBV27,TRBJ2-3,CASSQRGPDTQYF,TGTGCCAGCAGTCAAAGGGGGCCAGATACGCAGTATTTT
TRBD1,-,TRBV25-1,TRBJ2-1,CASSEYELGQGTGEQFF,TGTGCCAGCAGTGAATACGAATTAGGACAGGGGACGGGTGAGCAGTTCTTC
TRBD1,few,TRBV5-4,TRBJ1-3,CASSSGGSRGNTIYF,TGTGCCAGCAGCTCAGGGGGCTCAAGAGGAAACACCATATATTTT
TRBD2,-,TRBV19,TRBJ2-2,CASSSGRFIDTGELFF,TGTGCCAGTAGTTCCGGGAGGTTCATTGACACCGGGGAGCTGTTTTTT
-,-,TRBV25-1,TRBJ2-3,CASSELADTQYF,TGTGCCAGCAGTGAATTAGCGGATACGCAGTATTTT
-,-,TRBV15,TRBJ2-3,CAVRGGDYTDTQYF,TGTGCCGTAAGAGGGGGGGATTACACAGATACGCAGTATTTT
-,-,TRBV6-4,TRBJ1-1,CASSATGSNTEAFF,TGTGCCAGCAGTGCCACGGGATCAAACACTGAAGCTTTCTTT
TRBD1,-,TRBV28,TRBJ1-2,CASSLGQGARGYTF,TGTGCCAGCAGCCTGGGACAGGGGGCACGGGGCTACACCTTC
-,-,TRBV7-9,TRBJ2-3,CASSFLSAGTDTQYF,TGTGCCAGCAGCTTCCTTAGCGCCGGCACAGATACGCAGTATTTT
TRBD2,-,TRBV5-1,TRBJ2-1,CASRGGAVSYNEQFF,TGCGCCAGCCGCGGGGGGGCCGTATCCTACAATGAGCAGTTCTTC
-,-,TRBV5-1,TRBJ1-1,CASSLVAGTEAFF,TGCGCCAGCAGCTTGGTTGCCGGCACTGAAGCTTTCTTT
-,-,TRBV27,TRBJ1-1,CASSSKGGTEAFF,TGTGCCAGCAGTTCGAAGGGGGGGACTGAAGCTTTCTTT
-,-,TRBV28,TRBJ2-1,CASSLVALYNEQFF,TGTGCCAGCAGTTTGGTCGCGCTTTACAATGAGCAGTTCTTC
-,-,TRBV7-3,TRBJ2-7,CASSLNRRGPSYEQYF,TGTGCCAGCAGCTTAAATCGCAGGGGTCCCTCCTACGAGCAGTACTTC
-,-,TRBV5-1,TRBJ2-1,CASSLVLEGEQFF,TGCGCCAGCAGCTTGGTACTAGAAGGTGAGCAGTTCTTC
-,-,TRBV7-3,TRBJ1-2,CASSPSIQGLDGYTF,TGTGCCAGCAGCCCGTCGATCCAGGGACTCGATGGCTACACCTTC
TRBD1,-,TRBV6-1,TRBJ1-3,CASSEFGQGVQTIYF,TGTGCCAGCAGTGAATTTGGCCAGGGGGTGCAGACCATATATTTT
TRBD1,once,TRBV9,TRBJ2-2,CASSVVGTDTGELFF,TGTGCCAGCAGCGTAGTGGGGACAGATACCGGGGAGCTGTTTTTT
TRBD1,once,TRBV10-3,TRBJ1-2,CAINNPGTVDTTNYGYTF,TGTGCCATCAATAACCCCGGGACAGTTGATACTACTAACTATGGCTACACCTTC
-,few,TRBV7-9,TRBJ2-7,CASSVQGALDEQYF,TGTGCCAGCAGCGTCCAAGGGGCTCTCGACGAGCAGTACTTC
-,-,TRBV30,TRBJ2-1,CAWSVLLAVEQFF,TGTGCCTGGAGTGTACTGTTAGCGGTTGAGCAGTTCTTC
-,-,TRBV5-4,TRBJ2-2,CASSFPTRGGGTGELFF,TGTGCCAGCAGCTTCCCGACAAGGGGAGGGGGCACCGGGGAGCTGTTTTTT
-,-,TRBV27,TRBJ1-6,CASSLSTYTPLHF,TGTGCCAGCAGTTTATCGACTTACACACCCCTCCACTTT
TRBD1,-,TRBV5-1,TRBJ2-3,CASSLLAGTGGADTQYF,TGCGCCAGCAGCTTGCTCGCCGGGACAGGGGGCGCAGATACGCAGTATTTT
TRBD1,-,TRBV10-3,TRBJ2-3,CAISEKNRGSTDTQYF,TGTGCCATCAGTGAAAAAAACAGGGGGAGCACAGATACGCAGTATTTT
TRBD1,few,TRBV30,TRBJ1-4,CAWSLETGQGNEKLFF,TGTGCCTGGAGTCTTGAGACGGGACAGGGGAATGAAAAACTGTTTTTT
TRBD1,-,TRBV27,TRBJ1-2,CASSERQGGYGYTF,TGTGCCAGCAGTGAAAGACAGGGAGGCTATGGCTACACCTTC
TRBD2,-,TRBV7-8,TRBJ2-2,CASNSHWGGNTGELFF,TGTGCCAGCAATTCCCATTGGGGGGGGAACACCGGGGAGCTGTTTTTT
-,-,TRBV27,TRBJ1-5,CASSLRVGNQPQHF,TGTGCCAGCAGTTTGCGGGTTGGCAATCAGCCCCAGCATTTT
-,-,TRBV19,TRBJ1-5,CASLRLNSNQPQHF,TGTGCCAGCCTACGACTGAATAGCAATCAGCCCCAGCATTTT
-,-,TRBV19,TRBJ1-6,CASSIGTPGNSPLHF,TGTGCCAGTAGTATAGGCACGCCGGGTAATTCACCCCTCCACTTT
TRBD1,-,TRBV25-1,TRBJ1-1,CASSPRDRVLDTEAFF,TGTGCCAGCAGTCCCCGGGACAGGGTTTTAGACACTGAAGCTTTCTTT
TRBD1,-,TRBV27,TRBJ1-1,CASSSTGDPEAFF,TGTGCCAGCAGTTCTACAGGGGACCCTGAAGCTTTCTTT
-,-,TRBV6-6,TRBJ2-2,CASSYLQAPRTGELFF,TGTGCCAGCAGTTACCTTCAAGCCCCTCGGACCGGGGAGCTGTTTTTT
TRBD2,-,TRBV6-6,TRBJ2-7,CASSYMGGKAEQYF,TGTGCCAGCAGTTACATGGGGGGGAAAGCCGAGCAGTACTTC
TRBD1,-,TRBV6-5,TRBJ1-1,CASSKEGAGTEAFF,TGTGCCAGCAGCAAAGAGGGGGCTGGCACTGAAGCTTTCTTT
-,-,TRBV7-8,TRBJ2-1,CASSLVSQGEQFF,TGTGCCAGCAGCTTAGTGTCCCAGGGGGAGCAGTTCTTC
TRBD1,-,TRBV5-1,TRBJ1-2,CASSWPSTGAMDGYTF,TGCGCCAGCAGCTGGCCCTCGACAGGGGCAATGGATGGCTACACCTTC
-,-,TRBV6-6,TRBJ2-7,CASSYSGSYEQYF,TGTGCCAGCAGTTACAGCGGGTCCTACGAGCAGTACTTC
TRBD1,-,TRBV6-1,TRBJ2-7,CASIGQVHYEQYF,TGTGCCAGCATCGGACAGGTTCATTACGAGCAGTACTTC
TRBD2,-,TRBV7-9,TRBJ2-7,CASSLRGTSGKEEQYF,TGTGCCAGCAGCTTACGGGGGACTAGCGGGAAAGAAGAGCAGTACTTC
-,once,TRBV19,TRBJ1-5,CASSIGSRTGEHF,TGTGCCAGTAGTATAGGATCCAGGACGGGGGAGCATTTT
-,once,TRBV25-1,TRBJ1-4,CASSEYLVQGLEEKLFF,TGTGCCAGCAGTGAATACTTGGTACAGGGTCTGGAAGAAAAACTGTTTTTT
TRBD1,-,TRBV27,TRBJ1-1,CATYRGVNTEAFF,TGTGCCACCTACAGGGGGGTGAACACTGAAGCTTTCTTT
-,-,TRBV18,TRBJ1-1,CASSRQSRDTEAFF,TGTGCCAGCTCGCGACAGAGCAGGGACACTGAAGCTTTCTTT
TRBD1,-,TRBV28,TRBJ1-2,CATLLTLQGAALYGYTF,TGTGCTACCCTCCTTACCCTCCAGGGGGCGGCCCTCTATGGCTACACCTTC
-,-,TRBV7-9,TRBJ1-5,CASSRGEGGQPQHF,TGTGCCAGCAGCCGAGGGGAGGGTGGACAGCCCCAGCATTTT
-,once,TRBV10-3,TRBJ2-3,CAISESVELSADTQYF,TGTGCCATCAGTGAGTCGGTAGAGTTGAGCGCAGATACGCAGTATTTT